This T cell receptor (beta chain) emerged from a study of blood T cell repertoires in COVID-19. Sequencing was performed with immunoSEQ multiplex PCR; in TCRdb, only in-frame clones are kept and a portion is missing. The sample has 100,000 or so clones; about 77% are singletons. The material sequenced was peripheral blood. This TCR was sampled from an older man with active or convalescent COVID-19.

The CDR3 bases are TGTGCCAGCAGCTCCCCGACAGGAACCTACGAGCAGTACTTC. It specifies CASSSPTGTYEQYF. The chain is built from TRBV7-2 and TRBJ2-7, with D possibly TRBD1 on 6 matching bases. Germline values: CDR1 SGHTA, CDR2 FQGNSA. The germline V and J ends were trimmed by 4 bases and 2 bases, with 12 bases remaining between them. CDR3 length equals 14 residues.